These 29 T cell receptor beta chains share one sample of origin, sequenced in a study of identical twins. MiXCR, run by TCRdb on the 5' RACE reads, gives a single entry per CDR3 protein. The sample records around 670,000 distinct CDR3 sequences, 6.1% being singletons. The sample was naive T cells sorted from blood. These receptors were collected from a man younger than 30 in good health.

The sample holds a few counts of this clonotype. The genes are TRBV4-3 and TRBJ2-3; possible D gene TRBD2, 7 bases. Germline values: CDR1 LGHNA, CDR2 YSLEER. Trimming removed 0 bases at V and 7 bases at J, with 17 bases between. The CDR3 totals 16 residues. The CDR3 spells CASSQDRGRAVYTQYF. CDR3 bases: TGCGCCAGCAGCCAAGATAGGGGGAGGGCCGTATATACGCAGTATTTT.

The table lists this clonotype with many counts. The rearrangement joins TRBV15 to TRBJ2-3; TRBD2 agrees at 15 bases. CDR3 length: 20 residues. The germline gives CDR1 LNHNV, CDR2 YYDKDF (reference sequence). Trimming took 0 bases from V and 3 from J; bases not matched to a gene: 10. In DNA form, the CDR3 reads TGTGCCACCAGCAGAGATAGGACCGGGACTAGCGGGAGGTATACAGATACGCAGTATTTT. It translates to CATSRDRTGTSGRYTDTQYF.

This clonotype was seen many times. The CDR3 protein is CASSSTKETQYF. CDR3 DNA: TGTGCCAGCAGTTCGACTAAAGAGACCCAGTACTTC. The J gene is TRBJ2-5, the V gene TRBV6-5; D is possibly TRBD2 (5 bases). V lost 4 bases and J lost 3, with 6 bases in between. Germline CDR1 MNHEY, CDR2 SVGAGI. The CDR3 has 12 residues.

This clonotype has only a few counts. The chain has TRBV12-3 or TRBV12-4 and TRBJ1-2; D unresolved. This CDR3 is built from 13 residues. V gave up 3 bases and J gave up 4 bases, with 9 bases separating them. The CDR3 here is CASSFGRIYGYTF. CDR3 DNA sequence: TGTGCCAGCAGTTTCGGCCGTATCTATGGCTACACCTTC.

The rearrangement links TRBV7-2 to TRBJ2-7, with D tentatively TRBD1 or TRBD2 (5 bases each). The CDR3 is 15 amino acids. V was cut by 1 base and J by 0 bases, with 10 bases left in between. CDR1 and CDR2 from the germline V gene are SGHTA and FQGNSA. CDR3: CASSLGPGTSYEQYF. Here the CDR3 DNA reads TGTGCCAGCAGCTTAGGGCCCGGGACCTCCTACGAGCAGTACTTC.

In its sample, this clonotype was seen many times. The chain carries TRBV4-1 and TRBJ2-2; 8 bases agree with TRBD1. V lost 1 base and J lost 5; bases outside the gene matches: 3. The CDR3 length is 15 residues. The germline V gene has CDR1 MGHRA and CDR2 YSYEKL. CDR3 nucleotides: TGCGCCAGCAGCCAAGGACAGGGGACGACCGGGGAGCTGTTTTTT. This sequence encodes CASSQGQGTTGELFF.

This chain links TRBV9 with TRBJ2-1; 7 positions match TRBD2. This CDR3 region has 15 residues. From germline, CDR1 is SGDLS and CDR2 YYNGEE. Losses at the gene ends were 2 bases for V and 5 bases for J; bases not matched to a gene: 7. The chain's CDR3 is CASSVTSTLNNEQFF. CDR3 coding DNA: TGTGCCAGCAGCGTGACTAGCACTTTAAACAATGAGCAGTTCTTC.

In this sample, this clonotype turned up many times. CDR3 protein: CASSFQDKDTQYF. In DNA, the CDR3 is TGTGCCAGCAGCTTCCAGGACAAAGATACGCAGTATTTT. This chain joins TRBV9 and TRBJ2-3; D possibly corresponds to TRBD1 (5 bases). Germline V gene sequence: CDR1 SGDLS, CDR2 YYNGEE. This CDR3 region has 13 residues. The V and J ends lost 4 bases and 5 bases respectively, with 11 bases between them.

This clonotype came up many times. The chain combines TRBV5-1 with TRBJ2-5, with D possibly being TRBD2 (6 bases). The germline CDR1 and CDR2 sequences are SGHRS and YFSETQ. This CDR3 has 13 residues. The V gene lost 2 bases and the J gene lost 3 bases, with 8 bases spanning the gap. CDR3 bases: TGCGCCAGCAGCTTACGGGAGAAAGAGACCCAGTACTTC. Amino acid sequence: CASSLREKETQYF.

The chain carries TRBV20-1 and TRBJ1-6; maybe TRBD1 (5 bases). This CDR3 is 14 amino acids long. Germline V gene data show CDR1 as DFQATT and CDR2 as SNEGSKA (reference sequence). This CDR3 reads CGGRGDPYNSPLHF. In DNA, the CDR3 is TGCGGTGGTCGAGGGGACCCCTATAATTCACCCCTCCACTTT.

This clonotype was counted many times. The chain uses TRBV5-5 and TRBJ1-5; no reliable D call. Germline V gene data show CDR1 as SGHKS and CDR2 as YYEKEE (reference sequence). The length of the CDR3 is 14 residues. V was shortened by 4 bases and J by 7 bases, with 15 bases between the two germline ends. The CDR3 DNA is TGTGCCAGCAGCGCACCGGGAAGCGAACAGCCCCAGCATTTT. It translates to CASSAPGSEQPQHF.

This clonotype was counted between two and nine times. The chain joins TRBV10-3 to TRBJ2-7; no clear D. The CDR3 is 12 amino acids. Germline CDR1 and CDR2: ENHRY and SYGVKD. V shed 4 bases and J shed 4 bases, with 8 bases lying between them. CDR3 protein: CAISVVWYEQYF. CDR3 nucleotide sequence: TGTGCCATCAGTGTCGTTTGGTACGAGCAGTACTTC.

This clonotype was picked up many times. The V and J genes are TRBV5-1 and TRBJ2-5, with D possibly being TRBD1 or TRBD2 (7 bases each). The V and J ends lost 4 bases and 1 base respectively, with 20 bases between them. The CDR3 runs 17 residues. Per the germline V gene, CDR1 is SGHRS and CDR2 is YFSETQ. The CDR3 bases are TGCGCCAGCAGCCCCGGAGGGACAGCGGGACTCCAAGAGACCCAGTACTTC. Encoded protein: CASSPGGTAGLQETQYF. Using reference TRBV5-1 and TRBJ2-5 for the parts outside the CDR3, the full variable domain is KAGVTQTPRYLIKTRGQQVTLSCSPISGHRSVSWYQQTPGQGLQFLFEYFSETQRNKGNFPGRFSGRQFSNSRSEMNVSTLELGDSALYLCASSPGGTAGLQETQYFGPGTRLLVL.

This clonotype was counted at least ten times. The chain combines TRBV20-1 with TRBJ2-7, with D possibly being TRBD2 (6 bases). The CDR3 totals 12 residues. Germline V gives CDR1 DFQATT, CDR2 SNEGSKA (reference sequence). CDR3 bases: TGCAGCGCCCCGGGAGAGGGCTACGAGCAGTACTTC. Amino acids: CSAPGEGYEQYF.

This chain uses TRBV7-9 with TRBJ2-1, with D maybe TRBD2 (5 bases). The germline V and J ends were trimmed by 3 bases and 2 bases, with 11 bases remaining between them. CDR1 and CDR2 (germline): SEHNR, FQNEAQ (reference sequence). The CDR3 runs to 15 residues. This CDR3 reads CASSFVGKAYNEQFF. The CDR3 bases are TGTGCCAGCAGCTTTGTCGGGAAAGCCTACAATGAGCAGTTCTTC.

This clonotype was observed many times. V and J are TRBV10-3 and TRBJ1-3; D unresolved. CDR1 and CDR2 from the germline V gene are ENHRY and SYGVKD. Trimming shortened V by 4 bases and J by 0 bases, and 7 bases separated the two germline ends. The CDR3 is made up of 14 amino acids. In DNA, the CDR3 is TGTGCCATCAGTGTGGCCGGCTCTGGAAACACCATATATTTT. It encodes CAISVAGSGNTIYF.

The table lists this clonotype with many counts. The chain employs TRBV5-1 and TRBJ2-3; TRBD2 matches at 9 bases. The junction had 4 bases not matched to a gene; V was cut back by 4 bases and J by 1 base. The CDR3 length is 15 residues. Germline V CDR1 and CDR2: SGHRS, YFSETQ. The CDR3 sequence: CASSETSGRTDTQYF. CDR3 bases: TGCGCCAGCAGCGAGACTAGCGGACGCACAGATACGCAGTATTTT.

This clonotype was found many times. The V and J genes are TRBV29-1 and TRBJ1-1; 12 bases fit TRBD1. The CDR3 runs 16 residues. Looked up from germline, CDR1 is SQVTM and CDR2 is ANQGSEA. Germline trimming cut 5 bases from V and 4 bases from J; bases unmatched to any gene: 11. The CDR3 spells CSVTGTGGAGVTEAFF. The CDR3 nucleotides read TGCAGCGTTACCGGGACAGGGGGCGCAGGGGTCACTGAAGCTTTCTTT.

This clonotype was found many times. The rearrangement links TRBV5-1 to TRBJ1-1, with D possibly being TRBD1 (6 bases). V lost 3 bases and J lost 6, with 12 bases in between. The CDR3 contains 13 residues. Germline-derived CDR1 and CDR2 are SGHRS and YFSETQ. CDR3 nucleotide sequence: TGCGCCAGCAGCTCTACAGGGAGGCCTGAAGCTTTCTTT. It encodes CASSSTGRPEAFF.

In its sample, this clonotype was seen a few times. The V gene is TRBV29-1, the J gene TRBJ1-2; D is unresolved. The CDR3 covers 13 residues. Trimming removed 0 bases at V and 2 bases at J, with 7 bases between. CDR1 is SQVTM, CDR2 ANQGSEA, per germline. The DNA of the CDR3 is TGCAGCGTTGAAGAGTCCAGAAACTATGGCTACACCTTC. Protein: CSVEESRNYGYTF.

At least ten counts were recorded for this clonotype. The rearrangement joins TRBV29-1 to TRBJ2-7; 12 bases align to TRBD2. Germline values: CDR1 SQVTM, CDR2 ANQGSEA. Trimming took 6 bases from V and 2 from J; bases not matched to a gene: 2. The CDR3 has 13 amino acids. In DNA, the CDR3 is TGCAGCGTCGCTAGCGGGAGGGCCTACGAGCAGTACTTC. This codes for CSVASGRAYEQYF.

This clonotype was seen ten or more times. The rearrangement joins TRBV24-1 to TRBJ1-5, with unresolved D. V was trimmed by 5 bases and J by 2 bases, leaving 9 bases between them. There are 14 residues in the CDR3. Germline-derived CDR1 and CDR2 are KGHDR and SFDVKD. CDR3: CATSAGFRNQPQHF. CDR3 DNA: TGTGCCACCAGTGCAGGATTCCGCAATCAGCCCCAGCATTTT.

This chain links TRBV10-1 with TRBJ2-2; 8 bases line up with TRBD2. The junction had 4 bases not matched to a gene; V was cut back by 2 bases and J by 5 bases. Germline V gene data show CDR1 as WNHNN and CDR2 as SYGVQD (reference sequence). CDR3 size: 15 residues. CDR3 in amino acids: CASSETSGWTGELFF. The CDR3 region has the DNA TGCGCCAGCAGTGAGACTAGCGGATGGACCGGGGAGCTGTTTTTT.

In its sample, this clonotype was seen many times. The chain combines TRBV4-1 with TRBJ1-5; no clear D gene. The CDR3 totals 17 residues. Germline V gene sequence: CDR1 MGHRA, CDR2 YSYEKL. V was clipped by 2 bases and J by 0 bases, with 14 bases between them. CDR3 region: CASSQTIAGFSNQPQHF. DNA of the CDR3: TGCGCCAGCAGCCAAACCATAGCGGGGTTTAGCAATCAGCCCCAGCATTTT.

The table lists this clonotype with many counts. J is TRBJ2-1 and V is TRBV4-3, with 8 nucleotides matching TRBD1. V shed 1 base, J shed 1 base, and the junction held 9 bases outside the gene matches. The CDR3 length is 18 residues. Germline assignment: CDR1 LGHNA and CDR2 YSLEER. CDR3 in DNA: TGCGCCAGCAGCCAAGTGGCGGACAGGGCGACTTCCTACAATGAGCAGTTCTTC. Translation: CASSQVADRATSYNEQFF.

This clonotype occurred a few times. The rearrangement joins TRBV5-5 to TRBJ2-7; no clear D gene. Germline CDR1 is SGHKS and CDR2 is YYEKEE (reference sequence). CDR3 size: 13 residues. V was clipped by 3 bases and J by 2 bases, with 9 bases between them. CDR3 bases: TGTGCCAGCAGCTCGGTTCCAGCCTACGAGCAGTACTTC. Its translation is CASSSVPAYEQYF.

Many counts were recorded for this clonotype. The rearrangement links TRBV12-3 or TRBV12-4 to TRBJ1-1, with D unresolved. The CDR3 has 14 amino acids. The V end lost 5 bases, the J end lost 1 base, and 11 bases lay between the germline ends. The DNA for the CDR3 is TGTGCCAGCAGTCTCCAGGAAGGGAACACTGAAGCTTTCTTT. This sequence encodes CASSLQEGNTEAFF.

V gene TRBV3-1 combines with J gene TRBJ1-2; D not certain. Germline CDR1 and CDR2: LGHDT and YNNKEL (reference sequence). Deletions cut 1 base from V and 7 bases from J, with 16 bases between. CDR3 length: 15 amino acids. The CDR3 is CASSQVSRGNRGYTF. Here the CDR3 DNA reads TGTGCCAGCAGCCAAGTCTCAAGAGGAAATCGTGGCTACACCTTC.

This clonotype was observed a handful of times. The V call is TRBV4-3, the J call TRBJ2-3; TRBD2 might be the D (5 bases). The V end was cut by 2 bases, the J end by 2 bases, with 20 bases between. Germline loops: CDR1 LGHNA, CDR2 YSLEER. The CDR3 has 18 residues. CDR3 bases: TGCGCCAGCAGCCAACCGCACCGGACTGGGAGTTTCACAGATACGCAGTATTTT. Amino acid sequence: CASSQPHRTGSFTDTQYF.